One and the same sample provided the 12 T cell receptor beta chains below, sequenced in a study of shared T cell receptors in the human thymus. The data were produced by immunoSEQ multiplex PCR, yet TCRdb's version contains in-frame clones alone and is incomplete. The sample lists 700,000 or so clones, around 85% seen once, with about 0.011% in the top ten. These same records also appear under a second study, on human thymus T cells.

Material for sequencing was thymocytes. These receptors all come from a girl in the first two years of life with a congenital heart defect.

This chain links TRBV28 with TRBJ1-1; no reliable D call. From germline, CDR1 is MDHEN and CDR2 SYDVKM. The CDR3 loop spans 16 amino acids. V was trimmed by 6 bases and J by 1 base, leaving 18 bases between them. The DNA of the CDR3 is TGTGCCAGCAGGGACGGACCCCGGAGGGAGAACACTGAAGCTTTCTTT. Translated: CASRDGPRRENTEAFF. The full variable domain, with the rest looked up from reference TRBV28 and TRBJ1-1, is DVKVTQSSRYLVKRTGEKVFLECVQDMDHENMFWYRQDPGLGLRLIYFSYDVKMKEKGDIPEGYSVSREKKERFSLILESASTNQTSMYLCASRDGPRRENTEAFFGQGTRLTVV.

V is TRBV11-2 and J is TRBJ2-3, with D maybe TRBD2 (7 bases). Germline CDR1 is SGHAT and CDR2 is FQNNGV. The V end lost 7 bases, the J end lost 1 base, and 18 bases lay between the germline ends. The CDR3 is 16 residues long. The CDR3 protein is CASTPGEGRRTDTQYF. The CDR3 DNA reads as TGTGCCAGCACCCCAGGGGAGGGACGTCGCACAGATACGCAGTATTTT.

This CDR3 is CAVSGQGDSPLHF. The CDR3 DNA sequence: TGTGCCGTATCGGGACAGGGTGATTCACCCCTCCACTTT. The gene calls are TRBV7-9 and TRBJ1-6, with 9 bases identical to TRBD1. CDR3 length: 13 residues. V shed 11 bases and J 8 bases; nucleotides not matched to a gene: 7. The germline CDR1 and CDR2 sequences are SEHNR and FQNEAQ (reference sequence). Using reference TRBV7-9 and TRBJ1-6 for the parts outside the CDR3, the full variable domain is DTGVSQNPRHKITKRGQNVTFRCDPISEHNRLYWYRQTLGQGPEFLTYFQNEAQLEKSRLLSDRFSAERPKGSFSTLEIQRTEQGDSAMYLCAVSGQGDSPLHFGNGTRLTVT.

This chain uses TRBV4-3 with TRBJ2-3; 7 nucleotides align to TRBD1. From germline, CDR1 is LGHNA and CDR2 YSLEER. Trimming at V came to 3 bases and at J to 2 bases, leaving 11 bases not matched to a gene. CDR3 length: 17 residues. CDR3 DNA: TGCGCCAGCAGCCATGAGGCATGGGACAGTACCACAGATACGCAGTATTTT. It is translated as CASSHEAWDSTTDTQYF.

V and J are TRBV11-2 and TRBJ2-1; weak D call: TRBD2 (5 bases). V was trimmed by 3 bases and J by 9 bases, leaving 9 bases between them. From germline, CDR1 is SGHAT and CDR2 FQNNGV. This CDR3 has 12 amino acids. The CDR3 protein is CASSFEGTEQFF. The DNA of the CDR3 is TGTGCCAGCAGCTTTGAGGGTACTGAGCAGTTCTTC.

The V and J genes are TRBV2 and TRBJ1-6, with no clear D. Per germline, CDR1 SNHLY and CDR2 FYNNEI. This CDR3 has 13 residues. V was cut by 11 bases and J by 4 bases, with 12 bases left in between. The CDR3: CAYQAIYNSPLHF. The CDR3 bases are TGTGCCTACCAGGCCATTTATAATTCACCCCTCCACTTT.

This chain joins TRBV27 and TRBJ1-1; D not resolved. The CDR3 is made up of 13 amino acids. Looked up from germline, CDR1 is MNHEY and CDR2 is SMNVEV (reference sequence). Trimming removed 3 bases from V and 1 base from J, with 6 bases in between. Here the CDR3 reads CASSLETNTEAFF. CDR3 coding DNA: TGTGCCAGCAGTTTGGAGACGAACACTGAAGCTTTCTTT.

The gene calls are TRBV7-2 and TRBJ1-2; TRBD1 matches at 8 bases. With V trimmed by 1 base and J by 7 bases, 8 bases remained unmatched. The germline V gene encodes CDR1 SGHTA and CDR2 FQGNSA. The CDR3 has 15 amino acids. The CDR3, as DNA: TGTGCCAGCAGCTTAGATAGGACAGGGAGAGGTGGCTACACCTTC. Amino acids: CASSLDRTGRGGYTF.

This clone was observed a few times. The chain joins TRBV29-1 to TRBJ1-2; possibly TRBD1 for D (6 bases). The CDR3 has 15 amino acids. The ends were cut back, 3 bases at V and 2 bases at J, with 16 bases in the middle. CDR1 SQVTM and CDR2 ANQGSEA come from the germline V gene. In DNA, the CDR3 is TGCAGCGTTGATAGTACGCCAGGGGTCAACTATGGCTACACCTTC. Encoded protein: CSVDSTPGVNYGYTF.

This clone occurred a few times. DNA for the CDR3: TGTGCCACCAGCAGTGGCAGTTCGAATCAGCCCCAGCATTTT. Translation: CATSSGSSNQPQHF. V and J are TRBV15 and TRBJ1-5; the D is unclear. CDR3 length equals 14 residues. Germline CDR1 LNHNV, CDR2 YYDKDF (reference sequence). V was shortened by 3 bases and J by 4 bases, with 10 bases between the two germline ends.

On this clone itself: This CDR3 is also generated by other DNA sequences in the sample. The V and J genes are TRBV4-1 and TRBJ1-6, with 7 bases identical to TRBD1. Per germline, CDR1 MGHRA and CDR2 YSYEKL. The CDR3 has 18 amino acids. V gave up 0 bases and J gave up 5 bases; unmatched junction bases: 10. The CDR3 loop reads CASSQDWKFGQDNSPLHF. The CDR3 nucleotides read TGCGCCAGCAGCCAAGATTGGAAATTCGGACAGGATAATTCACCCCTCCACTTT.

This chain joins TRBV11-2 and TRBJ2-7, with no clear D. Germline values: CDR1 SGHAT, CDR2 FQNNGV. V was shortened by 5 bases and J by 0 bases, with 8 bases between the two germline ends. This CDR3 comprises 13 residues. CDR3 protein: CASSPLSSYEQYF. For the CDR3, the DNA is TGTGCCAGCAGCCCACTAAGCTCCTACGAGCAGTACTTC. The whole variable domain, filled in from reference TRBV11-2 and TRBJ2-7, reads EAGVAQSPRYKIIEKRQSVAFWCNPISGHATLYWYQQILGQGPKLLIQFQNNGVVDDSQLPKDRFSAERLKGVDSTLKIQPAKLEDSAVYLCASSPLSSYEQYFGPGTRLTVT.